This T cell receptor beta chain was captured by sequencing in a study of T-cell memory formation after mild COVID-19. CDR1 and CDR2 (germline): MNHEY, SVGAGI. This CDR3 has 15 residues. Between the trimmed V and J ends, which lost 0 bases and 8 bases, there was a span of 11 bases. Each CDR3 protein gets one entry after TCRdb re-called the 5' RACE reads with MiXCR. The sample carries 300,000 or so distinct CDR3 sequences, approximately 15% recorded once. This clonotype was sampled from a man aged 18 to 30 who had mild COVID-19 (a few samples of this study predate the infection). Cell type and time point are not known. The source material was PBMCs or a T cell subset sorted from them (not recorded which). The V gene is TRBV6-5, the J gene TRBJ1-6, with a possible D match to TRBD1 (6 bases). The CDR3 DNA is TGTGCCAGCAGTTACTCGGGGGGCGCCGATTCACCCCTCCACTTT. Its translation: CASSYSGGADSPLHF.